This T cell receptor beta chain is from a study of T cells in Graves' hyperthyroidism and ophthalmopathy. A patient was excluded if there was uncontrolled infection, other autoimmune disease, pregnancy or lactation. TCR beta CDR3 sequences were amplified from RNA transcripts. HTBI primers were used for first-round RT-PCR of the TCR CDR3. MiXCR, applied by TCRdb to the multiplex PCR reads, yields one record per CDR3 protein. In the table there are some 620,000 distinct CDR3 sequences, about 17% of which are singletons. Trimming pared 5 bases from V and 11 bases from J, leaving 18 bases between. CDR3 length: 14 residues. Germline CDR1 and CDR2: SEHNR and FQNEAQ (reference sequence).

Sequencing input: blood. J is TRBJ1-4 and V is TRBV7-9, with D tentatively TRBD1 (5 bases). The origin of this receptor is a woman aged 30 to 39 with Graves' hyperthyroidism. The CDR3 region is CASSPDGAGEKLFF. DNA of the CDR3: TGTGCCAGCAGCCCCGACGGGGCGGGAGAGAAACTGTTTTTT.